This T cell receptor (beta chain) was captured in a study of blood T cell repertoires in COVID-19. The table came from immunoSEQ multiplex PCR; TCRdb's copy has only in-frame clones and leaves some out. Found here are about 120,000 clones, 85% to 90% of them singletons; the top ten hold approximately 28%. Trimming left V 2 bases short and J 3 bases short, with 11 bases between. Germline V gene sequence: CDR1 SGHNT, CDR2 YENEEA. This CDR3 comprises 14 residues. What was sequenced was peripheral blood. This sequence joins TRBV11-3 and TRBJ2-7; possibly TRBD1 for D (6 bases). This clonotype originated in a man aged 70-80 years with active or convalescent COVID-19. DNA of the CDR3: TGTGCCAGCAGCTTACGCACAGGGATCTACGAGCAGTACTTC. It encodes CASSLRTGIYEQYF.